This T cell receptor beta chain is from a study of blood T cells in healthy people across ages. Study results and caveats: It was the long-lived donors that had more naive CD4+ cells and higher diversity than aged donors.

Combining a sample-barcoded 5' primer with a J-beta primer mix, a second PCR ran for about 6 to 12 cycles. One entry per CDR3 protein, called by TCRdb with MiXCR from the 5' RACE reads. Of about 1.1 million distinct CDR3 sequences listed, more than 30% were seen once; the top ten hold 13%. CDR3 length: 13 amino acids. Germline CDR1 and CDR2: SNHLY and FYNNEI. As for this clonotype: Its target is not known. The junction departs from germline at one end; a sequencing error may be responsible.

The sequence was collected from a man aged 18 to 29 in good health. The rearrangement joins TRBV2 to TRBJ2-4; D perhaps matches TRBD1 (6 bases). TRBJ2-7 explains the end of the DNA better; the J call may be wrong. The sample taken for sequencing was blood. The CDR3 DNA sequence: TGTACCAGCACCTCATCCGACAGGTACGAGCAGTACTTC. It translates to CTSTSSDRYEQYF.